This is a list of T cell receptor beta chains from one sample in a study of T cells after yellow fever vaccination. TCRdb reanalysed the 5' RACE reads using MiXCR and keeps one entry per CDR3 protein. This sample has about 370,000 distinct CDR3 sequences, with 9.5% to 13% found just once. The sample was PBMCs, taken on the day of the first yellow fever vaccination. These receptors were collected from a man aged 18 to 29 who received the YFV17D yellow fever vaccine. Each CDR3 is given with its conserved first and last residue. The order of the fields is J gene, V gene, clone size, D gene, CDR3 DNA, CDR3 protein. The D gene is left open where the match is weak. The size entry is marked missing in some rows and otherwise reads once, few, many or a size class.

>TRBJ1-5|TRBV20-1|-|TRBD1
TGCAGTGCTAGAGTCAGAGGGGGCGGCTATCAGCCCCAGCATTTT
CSARVRGGGYQPQHF
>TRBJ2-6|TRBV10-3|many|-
TGTGCCATCAGTGAAAGCTCTGGGGCCAACGTCCTGACTTTC
CAISESSGANVLTF
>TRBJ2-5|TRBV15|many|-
TGTGCCACCAGCTTCTCGGACATCCAAGAGACCCAGTACTTC
CATSFSDIQETQYF
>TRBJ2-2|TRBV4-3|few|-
TGCGCCAGCAGCCAAGATTTCGGGGTTCGGCAGGGAAGTCCCGGGGAGCTGTTTTTT
CASSQDFGVRQGSPGELFF
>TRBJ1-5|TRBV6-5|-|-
TGTGCCAGCAGTTACGGCAGGACGGGTCAGCCCCAGCATTTT
CASSYGRTGQPQHF
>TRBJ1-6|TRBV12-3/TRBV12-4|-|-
TGTGCCAGCAGTTCTGCCGGCTCCTATAATTCACCCCTCCACTTT
CASSSAGSYNSPLHF
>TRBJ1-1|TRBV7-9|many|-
TGTGCCAGCGCGAACACTGAAGCTTTCTTT
CASANTEAFF
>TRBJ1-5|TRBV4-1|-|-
TGCGCCAGCAGCCTGCTTACGGCCCCCGCGGGTAATCAGCCCCAGCATTTT
CASSLLTAPAGNQPQHF
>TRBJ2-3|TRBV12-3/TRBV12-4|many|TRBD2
TGTGCCAGCAATCCGACTAGCGGTATTTATCAGTATTTT
CASNPTSGIYQYF
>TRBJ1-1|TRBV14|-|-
TGTGCCAGCAGCCAACTATTAGACACTGAAGCTTTCTTT
CASSQLLDTEAFF
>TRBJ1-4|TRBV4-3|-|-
TGCGCCAGCAGCCAAGATCAAGTTGCAACTAATGAAAAACTGTTTTTT
CASSQDQVATNEKLFF
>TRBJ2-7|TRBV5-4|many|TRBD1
TGTGCCAGCAGCTCTGGGACAGGGCTTCTCGAGCAGTACTTC
CASSSGTGLLEQYF